The clone carrying this T cell receptor beta chain has only a few counts. Its antigen remains unidentified. The data were taken from a study of cytomegalovirus exposure and HLA in healthy donors. Study-level results: CMV serostatus was the sole immune exposure information available. The authors judged a highly shared variant cluster likely a sequencing artifact.

The PCR used 60 Vbeta and 13 Jbeta primers. Measured with immunoSEQ multiplex PCR; TCRdb has only the in-frame clones, and not every one. The profile shows about 160,000 clones, 65% to 85% of them singletons. Germline loops: CDR1 SGHNT, CDR2 YYREEE (reference sequence). Trimming cost V 4 bases and J 6 bases; bases outside gene matches: 10. The CDR3 consists of 15 residues. This TCR was sampled from a male donor in good health and CMV-seronegative. The chain joins TRBV5-4 to TRBJ1-1; TRBD1 agrees at 9 bases. Sequenced sample: PBMCs. The CDR3 DNA is TGTGCCAGCAGCCCCCAGGGACAGGGAATCTCTGAAGCTTTCTTT. Translation: CASSPQGQGISEAFF.